This paragraph covers one T cell receptor beta chain sequence. The record originates from a study of blood T cell repertoires in COVID-19. The CDR3 extends over 15 amino acids. Deletions cut 0 bases from V and 2 bases from J, with 11 bases between. Germline V gene sequence: CDR1 SGHKS, CDR2 YYEKEE (reference sequence). Sequenced by immunoSEQ multiplex PCR; TCRdb stores in-frame clones only, minus some. In the table there are approximately 340,000 clones, 87% of which are singletons. The source material was peripheral blood. This rearrangement joins TRBV5-5 to TRBJ1-2, with a weak D call TRBD1 (5 bases). This receptor was obtained from a man aged 25-45 years with COVID-19, enrolled during active disease. DNA for the CDR3: TGTGCCAGCAGCTTGGCACAGGCGGCAAACTATGGCTACACCTTC. Encoded protein: CASSLAQAANYGYTF.